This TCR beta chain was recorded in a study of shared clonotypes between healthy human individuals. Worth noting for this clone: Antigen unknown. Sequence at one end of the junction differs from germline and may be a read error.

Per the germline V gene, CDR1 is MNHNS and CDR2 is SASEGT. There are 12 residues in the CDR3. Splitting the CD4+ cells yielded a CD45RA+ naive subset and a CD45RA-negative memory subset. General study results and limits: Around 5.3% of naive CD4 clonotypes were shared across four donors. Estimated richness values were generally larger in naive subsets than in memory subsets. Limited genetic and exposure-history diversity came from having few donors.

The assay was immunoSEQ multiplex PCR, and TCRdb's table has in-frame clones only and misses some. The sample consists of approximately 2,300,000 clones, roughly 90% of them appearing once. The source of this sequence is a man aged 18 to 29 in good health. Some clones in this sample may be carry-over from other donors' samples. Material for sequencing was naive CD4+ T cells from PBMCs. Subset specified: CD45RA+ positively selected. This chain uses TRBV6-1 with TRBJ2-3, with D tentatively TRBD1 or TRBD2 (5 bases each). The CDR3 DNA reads TGTGCCAGCAGTGAATGGGGGTCTCGCCGATTTTTT. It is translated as CASSEWGSRRFF.